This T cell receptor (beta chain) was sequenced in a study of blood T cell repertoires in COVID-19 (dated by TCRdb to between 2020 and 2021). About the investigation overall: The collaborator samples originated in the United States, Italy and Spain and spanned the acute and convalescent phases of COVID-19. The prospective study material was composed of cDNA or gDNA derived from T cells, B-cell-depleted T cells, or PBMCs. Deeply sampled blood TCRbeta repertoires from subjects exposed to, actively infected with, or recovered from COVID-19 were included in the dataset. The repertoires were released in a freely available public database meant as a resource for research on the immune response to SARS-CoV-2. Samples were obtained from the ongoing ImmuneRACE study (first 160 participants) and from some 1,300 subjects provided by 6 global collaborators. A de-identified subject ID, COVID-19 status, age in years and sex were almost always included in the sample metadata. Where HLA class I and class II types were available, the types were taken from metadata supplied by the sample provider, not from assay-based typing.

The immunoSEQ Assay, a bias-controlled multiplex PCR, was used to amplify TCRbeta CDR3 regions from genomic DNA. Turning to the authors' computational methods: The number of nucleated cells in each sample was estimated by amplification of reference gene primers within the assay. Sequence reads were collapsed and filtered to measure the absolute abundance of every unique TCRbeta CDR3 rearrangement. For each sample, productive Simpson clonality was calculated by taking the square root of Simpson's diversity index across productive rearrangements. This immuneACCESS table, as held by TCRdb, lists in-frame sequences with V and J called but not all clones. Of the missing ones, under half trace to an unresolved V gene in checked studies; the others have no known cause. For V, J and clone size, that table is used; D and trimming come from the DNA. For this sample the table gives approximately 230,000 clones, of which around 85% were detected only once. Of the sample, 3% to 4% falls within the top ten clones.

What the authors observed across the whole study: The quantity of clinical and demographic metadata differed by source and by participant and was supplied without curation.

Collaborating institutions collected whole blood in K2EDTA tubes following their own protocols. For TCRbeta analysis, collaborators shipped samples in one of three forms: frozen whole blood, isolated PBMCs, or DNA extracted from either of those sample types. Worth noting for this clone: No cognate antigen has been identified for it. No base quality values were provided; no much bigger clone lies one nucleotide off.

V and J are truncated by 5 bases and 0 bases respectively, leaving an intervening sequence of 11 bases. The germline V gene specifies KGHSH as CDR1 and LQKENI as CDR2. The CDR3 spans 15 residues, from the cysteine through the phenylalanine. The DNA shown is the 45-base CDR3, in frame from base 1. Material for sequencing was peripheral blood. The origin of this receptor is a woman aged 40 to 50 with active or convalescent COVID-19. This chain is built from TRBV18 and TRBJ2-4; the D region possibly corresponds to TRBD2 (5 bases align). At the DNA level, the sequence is TGTGCCAGCTCAGGAGGACTTCTAGCCAAAAACATTCAGTACTTC. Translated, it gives CASSGGLLAKNIQYF.